The next 31 T cell receptor beta chains were all read from a single sample in a study of post-analysis software for immune sequencing data. Broader study findings: With TRBV5-6, TRBV5-1 and TRBV20-1 included, about five TRBV segments were more frequent in patients than in controls.

Which antigens these TCRs recognize remains unknown. Libraries were made from TCR beta cDNA, and they carried unique molecular identifiers. TCRdb called the PCR reads again in MiXCR, with one record for every CDR3 protein. The sample lists 700,000 to 800,000 distinct CDR3 sequences; 30% were seen once. Source material: blood. These receptors were collected from a girl between 10 and 17 years old with multiple sclerosis.

This clonotype was counted many times. The V and J genes are TRBV24-1 and TRBJ2-3, with no clear D. Between the trimmed V and J ends, which lost 2 bases and 6 bases, there was a span of 8 bases. The CDR3 totals 13 residues. Germline loops: CDR1 KGHDR, CDR2 SFDVKD. The CDR3 coding sequence is TGTGCCACCAGTGATTACACGCGGGATACGCAGTATTTT. Protein sequence: CATSDYTRDTQYF.

This clonotype appeared a few times. J is TRBJ1-5 and V is TRBV28; no clear D gene. Germline V gives CDR1 MDHEN, CDR2 SYDVKM. The CDR3 is made up of 13 amino acids. V lost 7 bases to trimming and J lost 6 bases, with 13 bases between them. DNA for the CDR3: TGTGCCAGCACAAACGACTTGCGTCAGCCCCAGCATTTT. It translates to CASTNDLRQPQHF. Looking up the rest from reference TRBV28 and TRBJ1-5 gives the full variable domain: DVKVTQSSRYLVKRTGEKVFLECVQDMDHENMFWYRQDPGLGLRLIYFSYDVKMKEKGDIPEGYSVSREKKERFSLILESASTNQTSMYLCASTNDLRQPQHFGDGTRLSIL.

This clonotype was seen more than once but under ten times. The chain has TRBV6-2 or TRBV6-3 and TRBJ2-1; 7 nucleotides align to TRBD2. CDR1 MNHEY and CDR2 SVGEGT come from the germline V gene. The CDR3 covers 15 residues. Losses at the gene ends were 6 bases for V and 6 bases for J; bases not matched to a gene: 11. This CDR3 is CASRSGAGIPNEQFF. For the CDR3, the DNA is TGTGCCAGCAGAAGTGGAGCGGGAATACCCAATGAGCAGTTCTTC.

The rearrangement joins TRBV20-1 to TRBJ2-1, with D tentatively TRBD2 (6 bases). The V gene lost 0 bases and the J gene lost 6 bases, with 15 bases spanning the gap. Germline assignment: CDR1 DFQATT and CDR2 SNEGSKA (reference sequence). CDR3 length: 15 residues. The CDR3 coding sequence is TGCAGTGCTAGAGATCCGACGCTAGCGACCAATGAGCAGTTCTTC. Encoded protein: CSARDPTLATNEQFF.

This clonotype was recorded at least ten times. The V call is TRBV7-2, the J call TRBJ2-7; 9 bases match TRBD2. Germline V gene lookup returns CDR1 SGHTA and CDR2 FQGNSA. V lost 1 base, J lost 5 bases, and 6 bases stayed unmatched. This CDR3 is 15 amino acids long. CDR3 loop: CASSLVVSGSHEQYF. The DNA of the CDR3 is TGTGCCAGCAGCTTAGTCGTTAGCGGGAGCCACGAGCAGTACTTC.

The CDR3, as DNA: TGCGCCAGCAGCCCTCGGACAGGGTCTCTAGCCAAAAACATTCAGTACTTC. Encoded protein: CASSPRTGSLAKNIQYF. The gene calls are TRBV5-1 and TRBJ2-4; 8 bases fit TRBD1. The V segment lost 4 bases and the J segment 0 bases; nucleotides outside the gene matches: 9. This CDR3 contains 17 residues. Germline V lookup: CDR1 SGHRS, CDR2 YFSETQ.

CDR3 residues: CSAGGTNPSGNEQFF. DNA for the CDR3: TGCAGTGCCGGCGGGACTAACCCTTCGGGCAATGAGCAGTTCTTC. The chain joins TRBV20-1 to TRBJ2-1; TRBD2 matches at 7 bases. The ends lost 6 bases at V and 6 bases at J; junction bases unmatched: 14. Germline-derived CDR1 and CDR2 are DFQATT and SNEGSKA (reference sequence). The CDR3 has 15 residues.

This clonotype was detected a few times. The rearrangement uses TRBV28 and TRBJ1-2, with D possibly being TRBD1 (6 bases). The CDR3 totals 15 residues. Germline V gene sequence: CDR1 MDHEN, CDR2 SYDVKM. The V end was cut by 7 bases, the J end by 4 bases, with 19 bases between. CDR3 sequence (DNA): TGTGCCAGCACCTATGGGGGCAGTACATCCTATGGCTACACCTTC. This gives the protein CASTYGGSTSYGYTF.

Worth noting for this clonotype: Its ends do not fully match the called genes, so a read error is possible. The CDR3 spells CVSHPSGVGEQYF. The CDR3 coding sequence is TGTGTCAGCCACCCAAGTGGGGTCGGCGAGCAGTACTTC. This chain uses TRBV2 with TRBJ2-7; D remains ambiguous. This CDR3 contains 13 residues. Germline-derived CDR1 and CDR2 are SNHLY and FYNNEI.

In its sample, this clonotype was seen many times. This rearrangement joins TRBV4-1 to TRBJ1-2, with 11 nucleotides matching TRBD1. The germline V gene has CDR1 MGHRA and CDR2 YSYEKL. V shed 1 base and J 2 bases; nucleotides not matched to a gene: 3. The CDR3 extends over 16 amino acids. The CDR3 here is CASSQVGTGGNYGYTF. CDR3 nucleotides: TGCGCCAGCAGCCAAGTCGGGACAGGGGGGAACTATGGCTACACCTTC.

As to this clonotype: At one end, the junction sequence differs from germline, possibly due to a read error. The rearrangement joins TRBV24-1 to TRBJ2-1; TRBD2 matches at 9 bases. The V gene's germline CDR1 is KGHDR and CDR2 SFDVKD. This CDR3 comprises 15 residues. CDR3 in DNA: TGTGCCGCCAGTTTAGCGGGAGAGGGATTTAGTGAGCAGTTCTTC. It codes for CAASLAGEGFSEQFF.

This chain's CDR3 is CASVRGNRETQYF. CDR3 in DNA: TGTGCCAGCGTCCGGGGGAATCGAGAGACCCAGTACTTC. This chain joins TRBV7-2 and TRBJ2-5; D perhaps matches TRBD2 (6 bases). Germline loops: CDR1 SGHTA, CDR2 FQGNSA. V lost 8 bases, J lost 4 bases, and 14 bases lay in between. The CDR3 length is 13 residues.

Many counts were recorded for this clonotype. The CDR3, as DNA: TGCAGTGCTAGTGGACAGAACAATCAGCCCCAGCATTTT. It encodes CSASGQNNQPQHF. This chain links TRBV20-1 with TRBJ1-5; D may be TRBD1 (6 bases). Per the germline V gene, CDR1 is DFQATT and CDR2 is SNEGSKA (reference sequence). Trimming stripped 3 bases from V and 3 bases from J, with 9 bases between. The CDR3 has 13 residues.

The V gene is TRBV12-3 or TRBV12-4, the J gene TRBJ2-3; D is unresolved. The CDR3 runs 15 residues. V lost 1 base and J lost 1, with 9 bases in between. CDR3 amino acids: CASSLDSSRTDTQYF. The CDR3 DNA is TGTGCCAGCAGTTTAGATAGCTCACGCACAGATACGCAGTATTTT.

Many counts were recorded for this clonotype. The J gene is TRBJ2-1, the V gene TRBV29-1; 9 nucleotides agree with TRBD1. Losses at the gene ends were 4 bases for V and 4 bases for J; bases not matched to a gene: 5. The CDR3 is 14 amino acids. Germline assignment: CDR1 SQVTM and CDR2 ANQGSEA. The CDR3 here is CSVVGDRDYNEQFF. CDR3 DNA sequence: TGCAGCGTTGTTGGGGACAGGGATTACAATGAGCAGTTCTTC.

Regarding this clonotype: A much larger clone sits a single nucleotide away, making a read error possible. This chain links TRBV3-1 with TRBJ2-1; D is unclear. Deletions cut 0 bases from V and 6 bases from J, with 12 bases between. Germline V lookup: CDR1 LGHDT, CDR2 YNNKEL (reference sequence). This CDR3 is 15 amino acids long. CDR3 region: CASSQDPFAGNEQFF. CDR3 in DNA: TGTGCCAGCAGCCAAGATCCCTTTGCCGGCAATGAGCAGTTCTTC.

The chain combines TRBV27 with TRBJ2-5; D is unclear. From germline, CDR1 is MNHEY and CDR2 SMNVEV (reference sequence). The CDR3 length is 14 residues. The V end was cut by 2 bases, the J end by 4 bases, with 11 bases between. The CDR3, as DNA: TGTGCCAGCAGTTTAATTGTGAACGGAGAGACCCAGTACTTC. This codes for CASSLIVNGETQYF.

This chain joins TRBV20-1 and TRBJ1-6; no firm D call. The CDR3 runs to 14 residues. The V end was cut by 8 bases, the J end by 10 bases, with 21 bases between. Germline values: CDR1 DFQATT, CDR2 SNEGSKA (reference sequence). The CDR3 protein is CSLGRSFTESPLHF. CDR3 sequence (DNA): TGCAGTCTAGGGAGATCATTCACGGAGTCACCCCTCCACTTT.

This clonotype was detected a few times. This chain links TRBV9 with TRBJ2-1, with D unclear. The CDR3 has 12 residues. Trimming removed 7 bases at V and 1 base at J, with 6 bases between. CDR1 and CDR2 from the germline V gene are SGDLS and YYNGEE. The CDR3: CASAVSYNEQFF. Here the CDR3 DNA reads TGTGCCAGCGCAGTGTCCTACAATGAGCAGTTCTTC.

The chain is built from TRBV3-1 and TRBJ2-1; 7 nucleotides align to TRBD2. The V and J ends lost 4 bases and 7 bases, in that order; junction bases with no gene match: 16. Per germline, CDR1 LGHDT and CDR2 YNNKEL (reference sequence). The CDR3 is made up of 17 amino acids. The CDR3 region is CASSPGGLAAQRNEQFF. The CDR3 DNA is TGTGCCAGCAGCCCCGGGGGTCTAGCGGCCCAACGAAATGAGCAGTTCTTC.

The table lists this clonotype with a few counts. The gene calls are TRBV12-3 or TRBV12-4 and TRBJ2-1, with TRBD2 identical over 11 bases. The CDR3 has 15 residues. The J segment lost 4 bases and the V segment lost 5 bases, leaving 4 bases of the junction unmatched. The CDR3, as DNA: TGTGCCAGCAGTCCTAGCGGGAGGAAGTACAATGAGCAGTTCTTC. Amino acid sequence: CASSPSGRKYNEQFF.

This clonotype was recorded many times. The V gene is TRBV29-1, the J gene TRBJ2-1; D perhaps matches TRBD1 (6 bases). V was shortened by 6 bases and J by 3 bases, with 21 bases between the two germline ends. The CDR3 runs 16 residues. Germline CDR1 and CDR2: SQVTM and ANQGSEA. Here the CDR3 reads CSVERNTGFIYNEQFF. The CDR3 bases are TGCAGCGTGGAGAGAAATACAGGGTTCATCTACAATGAGCAGTTCTTC.

V is TRBV5-1 and J is TRBJ1-4; D uncertain. The CDR3 extends over 16 amino acids. Per the germline V gene, CDR1 is SGHRS and CDR2 is YFSETQ. V was cut by 4 bases and J by 0 bases, with 13 bases left in between. DNA of the CDR3: TGCGCCAGCAGCCCGGACGGTGGTGCAACTAATGAAAAACTGTTTTTT. Residues: CASSPDGGATNEKLFF. The full variable domain, completed using reference TRBV5-1 and TRBJ1-4, is KAGVTQTPRYLIKTRGQQVTLSCSPISGHRSVSWYQQTPGQGLQFLFEYFSETQRNKGNFPGRFSGRQFSNSRSEMNVSTLELGDSALYLCASSPDGGATNEKLFFGSGTQLSVL.

In DNA form, the CDR3 reads TGCAGTGCCCCCGAGGTCTCAGAGACCCAGTACTTC. Encoded protein: CSAPEVSETQYF. The genes are TRBV20-1 and TRBJ2-5; D is undetermined. Trimming cost V 6 bases and J 4 bases, with 12 bases left between them. The CDR3 extends over 12 amino acids. Germline lookup yields CDR1 DFQATT and CDR2 SNEGSKA (reference sequence).

Many counts were recorded for this clonotype. The chain has TRBV7-8 and TRBJ2-1, with D tentatively TRBD1 or TRBD2 (5 bases each). Trimming left V 4 bases short and J 6 bases short, with 19 bases between. Germline lookup yields CDR1 SGHVS and CDR2 FQNEAQ. This CDR3 is 16 amino acids long. CDR3 in DNA: TGTGCCAGCAGCTCAAAGACCCCGAGTGGGGGCAATGAGCAGTTCTTC. Protein sequence: CASSSKTPSGGNEQFF.

The chain combines TRBV20-1 with TRBJ2-1, with TRBD2 matching over 8 bases. CDR3 size: 15 residues. Germline CDR1 is DFQATT and CDR2 is SNEGSKA (reference sequence). V lost 6 bases, J lost 2 bases, and 9 bases stayed unmatched. The CDR3 DNA sequence: TGCAGTGCCTCCCCGGTAGCGGGGACCTACAATGAGCAGTTCTTC. This codes for CSASPVAGTYNEQFF.

This CDR3 reads CASSFLISGANVLTF. The CDR3 bases are TGTGCCAGCAGTTTCCTGATCTCTGGGGCCAACGTCCTGACTTTC. The chain combines TRBV28 with TRBJ2-6; D call uncertain. V was clipped by 3 bases and J by 0 bases, with 6 bases between them. The germline V gene encodes CDR1 MDHEN and CDR2 SYDVKM. The CDR3 is made up of 15 amino acids.

This clonotype was detected ten times or more. The rearrangement uses TRBV10-3 and TRBJ2-1; D is perhaps TRBD2 (6 bases). This CDR3 has 14 amino acids. V lost 6 bases to trimming and J lost 5 bases, with 14 bases between them. Germline V gene sequence: CDR1 ENHRY, CDR2 SYGVKD. The CDR3: CAISRDFMDNEQFF. The CDR3 DNA reads as TGTGCCATCAGCCGGGACTTTATGGACAATGAGCAGTTCTTC.

This clonotype turned up a few times. The chain couples TRBV12-3 or TRBV12-4 to TRBJ2-1; TRBD2 agrees at 16 bases. V lost 5 bases, J lost 5 bases, and 9 bases stayed unmatched. The CDR3 consists of 18 residues. CDR3 sequence (DNA): TGTGCCAGCAGTCCGTGGGGACTAGCGGGAGGGCGCAACAATGAGCAGTTCTTC. It specifies CASSPWGLAGGRNNEQFF.

This clonotype was observed many times. The chain joins TRBV6-2 or TRBV6-3 to TRBJ2-7; D unclear. The V end lost 8 bases, the J end lost 3 bases, and 14 bases lay between the germline ends. Per the germline V gene, CDR1 is MNHEY and CDR2 is SVGEGT. This CDR3 comprises 13 residues. DNA for the CDR3: TGTGCCAGCCGCGCCGGCCTCCACTACGAGCAGTACTTC. Residues: CASRAGLHYEQYF.

V and J are TRBV18 and TRBJ2-3; TRBD1 or TRBD2 may be the D gene (6 bases each). V was shortened by 3 bases and J by 0 bases, with 13 bases between the two germline ends. Per germline, CDR1 KGHSH and CDR2 LQKENI. The CDR3 is 16 residues long. The CDR3: CASSPRGDPSTDTQYF. The DNA of the CDR3 is TGTGCCAGCTCACCGAGGGGGGATCCAAGCACAGATACGCAGTATTTT.